Shown below are 30 T cell receptor beta chains from a single sample sequenced in a study of blood T cell repertoires in COVID-19. Measured with immunoSEQ multiplex PCR; TCRdb has only the in-frame clones, and not every one. The repertoire holds 370,000 or so clones, with roughly 80% as singletons. Sequencing was done on a sample of peripheral blood. The receptors stem from a human donor with acute or convalescent COVID-19. The donor label of this sample is uncertain.

A word on this clone: Other DNA sequences of this sample code for an identical CDR3. The rearrangement uses TRBV18 and TRBJ2-1, with 10 bases identical to TRBD2. J lost 4 bases, V lost 4 bases, and 4 bases had no gene match. CDR3 length equals 15 residues. The germline V gene encodes CDR1 KGHSH and CDR2 LQKENI. CDR3 region: CASSLRTSGYNEQFF. Here the CDR3 DNA reads TGTGCCAGCTCACTTCGGACTAGCGGATACAATGAGCAGTTCTTC.

V gene TRBV5-6 combines with J gene TRBJ1-2; possible D gene TRBD1, 5 bases. Trimming cost V 1 base and J 4 bases, with 8 bases left between them. Germline loops: CDR1 SGHDT, CDR2 YYEEEE. The CDR3 is made up of 13 amino acids. CDR3 sequence: CASSLRQSYGYTF. The DNA of the CDR3 is TGTGCCAGCAGCTTGAGACAGAGCTATGGCTACACCTTC.

The V and J genes are TRBV27 and TRBJ1-2; 8 positions match TRBD1. Germline CDR1 and CDR2: MNHEY and SMNVEV (reference sequence). The CDR3 contains 15 residues. V gave up 5 bases and J gave up 7 bases; unmatched junction bases: 12. The CDR3 DNA is TGTGCCAGCAGTCCCCGACAGGGGAGGATGGTTGGCTACACCTTC. Its protein product is CASSPRQGRMVGYTF.

V is TRBV14 and J is TRBJ1-1, with D unresolved. The CDR3 extends over 16 amino acids. V shed 7 bases and J shed 1 base, with 19 bases lying between them. CDR1 is SGHDN and CDR2 is FVKESK in the germline V gene. This CDR3 is CASNPVTLSPNTEAFF. CDR3 nucleotides: TGTGCCAGCAACCCGGTGACACTCTCCCCGAACACTGAAGCTTTCTTT. Variable domain in full (rest from reference TRBV14 and TRBJ1-1): EAGVTQFPSHSVIEKGQTVTLRCDPISGHDNLYWYRRVMGKEIKFLLHFVKESKQDESGMPNNRFLAERTGGTYSTLKVQPAELEDSGVYFCASNPVTLSPNTEAFFGQGTRLTVV.

This chain connects TRBV27 to TRBJ2-3; 7 positions match TRBD1. Germline assignment: CDR1 MNHEY and CDR2 SMNVEV (reference sequence). The V segment lost 5 bases and the J segment 1 base; nucleotides outside the gene matches: 12. The CDR3 runs to 17 residues. The CDR3 loop reads CASSPSSTGRRTDTQYF. Here the CDR3 DNA reads TGTGCCAGCAGTCCCTCCTCGACAGGGCGTCGCACAGATACGCAGTATTTT.

The chain couples TRBV30 to TRBJ2-7, with 10 bases that match TRBD1. Germline V gene data show CDR1 as GTSNPN and CDR2 as SVGIG (reference sequence). The CDR3 length is 14 residues. V lost 2 bases, J lost 4 bases, and 5 bases stayed unmatched. CDR3 sequence: CAWSIGTGAYEQYF. The DNA of the CDR3 is TGTGCCTGGAGTATCGGGACAGGGGCGTACGAGCAGTACTTC.

The CDR3 loop is CASSFGIAGNTIYF. DNA for the CDR3: TGTGCCAGCAGCTTCGGGATTGCCGGAAACACCATATATTTT. The gene calls are TRBV25-1 and TRBJ1-3; D gene ambiguous. Germline V gives CDR1 MGHDK, CDR2 SYGVNS. The ends were cut back, 6 bases at V and 4 bases at J, with 13 bases in the middle. The CDR3 is 14 residues long. The whole variable domain, remainder taken from reference TRBV25-1 and TRBJ1-3, is EADIYQTPRYLVIGTGKKITLECSQTMGHDKMYWYQQDPGMELHLIHYSYGVNSTEKGDLSSESTVSRIRTEHFPLTLESARPSHTSQYLCASSFGIAGNTIYFGEGSWLTVV.

Here the CDR3 reads CASSIGQTPYEQYF. CDR3 DNA sequence: TGTGCCAGTAGTATAGGGCAAACGCCCTACGAGCAGTACTTC. This chain connects TRBV19 to TRBJ2-7; D ambiguous. The V and J ends lost 1 base and 2 bases respectively, with 9 bases between them. There are 14 residues in the CDR3. Germline values: CDR1 LNHDA, CDR2 SQIVND (reference sequence).

Points on this clone: This same CDR3 is encoded by further DNA sequences in the sample. The rearrangement uses TRBV5-1 and TRBJ2-3; D is ambiguous. The germline gives CDR1 SGHRS, CDR2 YFSETQ. There are 12 residues in the CDR3. Trimming shortened V by 3 bases and J by 0 bases, and 2 bases separated the two germline ends. The CDR3 region has the DNA TGCGCCAGCAGCTCAAGCACAGATACGCAGTATTTT. Amino acid sequence: CASSSSTDTQYF.

The V and J genes are TRBV19 and TRBJ1-2, with D unclear. Germline values: CDR1 LNHDA, CDR2 SQIVND (reference sequence). The CDR3 consists of 12 residues. V lost 10 bases and J 7 bases, leaving 16 bases between the germline ends. The CDR3 protein is CATHGPQFGYTF. The CDR3 DNA reads as TGTGCCACTCATGGCCCCCAGTTTGGCTACACCTTC.

V and J are TRBV7-9 and TRBJ1-6, with D tentatively TRBD1 (5 bases). The germline V gene has CDR1 SEHNR and CDR2 FQNEAQ (reference sequence). The length of the CDR3 is 16 residues. Trimming took off 5 bases at V and 8 bases at J, with 19 bases between the two ends. CDR3 sequence: CASSLSGAPGYSPLHF. The CDR3 DNA reads TGTGCCAGCAGCCTCAGTGGGGCGCCAGGGTATTCACCCCTCCACTTT.

The rearrangement uses TRBV28 and TRBJ2-2; 7 bases map to TRBD2. V shed 2 bases, J shed 6 bases, and the junction held 3 bases outside the gene matches. Germline V gives CDR1 MDHEN, CDR2 SYDVKM. The CDR3 consists of 14 residues. This CDR3 reads CASSLTGRAGELFF. CDR3 DNA: TGTGCCAGCAGTTTAACGGGGAGGGCCGGGGAGCTGTTTTTT.

This sequence joins TRBV13 and TRBJ2-1, with D possibly being TRBD2 (5 bases). Germline V gives CDR1 PRHDT, CDR2 FYEKMQ (reference sequence). The CDR3 runs 13 residues. V was trimmed by 5 bases and J by 7 bases, leaving 12 bases between them. CDR3 sequence reads: CASSQLERNEQFF. The CDR3 DNA follows: TGTGCCAGCAGCCAACTAGAGAGAAATGAGCAGTTCTTC.

The chain is built from TRBV28 and TRBJ1-5; a possible D gene is TRBD1 (6 bases). Germline V gene sequence: CDR1 MDHEN, CDR2 SYDVKM. The CDR3 covers 16 residues. Trimming removed 7 bases at V and 5 bases at J, with 21 bases between. CDR3 loop: CASNAQGRLLYQPQHF. CDR3 in DNA: TGTGCCAGCAATGCCCAGGGGCGTCTTTTGTATCAGCCCCAGCATTTT.

The V and J genes are TRBV2 and TRBJ1-5, with D perhaps matching TRBD1 (6 bases). The CDR3 totals 14 residues. V dropped 7 bases and J dropped 1 base, with 11 bases sitting between them. Germline V CDR1 and CDR2: SNHLY, FYNNEI. The CDR3 protein is CASTGQRSNQPQHF. The CDR3 coding sequence is TGTGCCAGCACCGGACAGAGGAGCAATCAGCCCCAGCATTTT.

The V call is TRBV2, the J call TRBJ2-7; TRBD1 agrees at 9 bases. The V gene end was trimmed by 6 bases and the J gene end by 7 bases; junction bases not matched to a gene: 10. CDR3 size: 14 residues. Germline V gene data show CDR1 as SNHLY and CDR2 as FYNNEI. The CDR3 DNA sequence: TGTGCCAGCAGAGCAGACGGGACAGGGATGGAGCAGTACTTC. This gives the protein CASRADGTGMEQYF.

This chain joins TRBV5-1 and TRBJ1-2, with 10 nucleotides matching TRBD1. Per germline, CDR1 SGHRS and CDR2 YFSETQ. V shed 5 bases and J 8 bases; nucleotides not matched to a gene: 15. CDR3 length: 16 residues. CDR3 loop: CASRVTGGNSILGYTF. The DNA for the CDR3 is TGCGCCAGCAGGGTGACAGGGGGCAACTCCATCCTCGGCTACACCTTC.

Remarks on this clone: The same CDR3 is also encoded by other DNA sequences in this sample. The rearrangement links TRBV7-9 to TRBJ1-2, with D maybe TRBD1 (5 bases). Germline V CDR1 and CDR2: SEHNR, FQNEAQ (reference sequence). Trimming pared 4 bases from V and 2 bases from J, leaving 11 bases between. This CDR3 is 14 amino acids long. CDR3 in amino acids: CASSSTGGNYGYTF. DNA for the CDR3: TGTGCCAGCAGCTCTACCGGGGGGAACTATGGCTACACCTTC.

This clone was observed a single time. This chain uses TRBV19 with TRBJ2-1, with D possibly TRBD2 on 5 matching bases. Trimming left V 5 bases short and J 9 bases short, with 14 bases between. The CDR3 contains 13 residues. Germline lookup yields CDR1 LNHDA and CDR2 SQIVND (reference sequence). The CDR3 DNA reads as TGTGCCAGTAGTCTCACTAGTCGTCGTGAGCAGTTCTTC. Translated: CASSLTSRREQFF.

This clone was observed a few times. The gene calls are TRBV6-6 and TRBJ1-6, with a weak D call TRBD1 (6 bases). The CDR3 runs to 14 residues. V was clipped by 6 bases and J by 10 bases, with 16 bases between them. Germline V lookup: CDR1 MNHNY, CDR2 SVGAGI (reference sequence). The CDR3: CASSGTSLASPLHF. In DNA, the CDR3 is TGTGCCAGCAGCGGGACATCCCTTGCCTCACCCCTCCACTTT.

The chain combines TRBV7-8 with TRBJ1-1; a possible D gene is TRBD1 (5 bases). This CDR3 has 13 amino acids. Germline V gene data show CDR1 as SGHVS and CDR2 as FQNEAQ. V was shortened by 1 base and J by 7 bases, with 10 bases between the two germline ends. The CDR3 here is CASSLEGALEAFF. The CDR3 bases are TGTGCCAGCAGCTTAGAAGGGGCCCTTGAAGCTTTCTTT.

This clone occurred a few times. This chain connects TRBV10-3 to TRBJ2-7; a possible D gene is TRBD2 (6 bases). The germline V and J ends were trimmed by 3 bases and 3 bases, with 18 bases remaining between them. This CDR3 has 16 amino acids. Germline assignment: CDR1 ENHRY and CDR2 SYGVKD. CDR3 region: CAISDLKAGDFYEQYF. The CDR3 DNA reads TGTGCCATCAGTGATCTAAAAGCTGGGGACTTCTACGAGCAGTACTTC.

The CDR3 region is CASSAGRRTGVNEQFF. The CDR3 DNA is TGTGCCAGCAGCGCGGGGCGGAGGACAGGGGTCAATGAGCAGTTCTTC. J is TRBJ2-1 and V is TRBV2; 9 bases are shared with TRBD1. The CDR3 sequence is 16 residues long. V lost 6 bases to trimming and J lost 6 bases; unmatched junction nucleotides: 12. From germline, CDR1 is SNHLY and CDR2 FYNNEI.

This clone showed up just a few times. The chain combines TRBV19 with TRBJ1-4; 7 nucleotides line up with TRBD1. The CDR3 covers 18 residues. Germline assignment: CDR1 LNHDA and CDR2 SQIVND (reference sequence). V shed 6 bases, J shed 7 bases, and the junction held 20 bases outside the gene matches. In nucleotides, the CDR3 is TGTGCCAGTAGAACGACAGGGTTTGGGGCTACAGATCGTGAAAAACTGTTTTTT. Protein product: CASRTTGFGATDREKLFF.

The chain couples TRBV5-1 to TRBJ1-5, with D uncertain. V gave up 0 bases and J gave up 7 bases, with 8 bases separating them. Germline V gene lookup returns CDR1 SGHRS and CDR2 YFSETQ. The CDR3 runs 13 residues. The chain's CDR3 is CASSLGTGQPQHF. The CDR3 DNA is TGCGCCAGCAGCTTGGGGACGGGGCAGCCCCAGCATTTT.

The table lists this clone with a count of one. This rearrangement joins TRBV7-6 to TRBJ1-1, with 9 bases aligning to TRBD1. Trimming at V came to 7 bases and at J to 0 bases, leaving 9 bases not matched to a gene. The CDR3 has 16 residues. The germline V gene encodes CDR1 SGHVS and CDR2 FNYEAQ. This CDR3 reads CASKRGQGSMNTEAFF. The CDR3 DNA follows: TGTGCCAGCAAGAGGGGACAGGGTTCCATGAACACTGAAGCTTTCTTT.

The chain is built from TRBV6-5 and TRBJ2-2; D is perhaps TRBD2 (5 bases). Trimming stripped 3 bases from V and 1 base from J, with 9 bases between. Germline V gene lookup returns CDR1 MNHEY and CDR2 SVGAGI. The CDR3 is made up of 15 amino acids. CDR3 protein: CASSYEGLNTGELFF. The CDR3 DNA reads TGTGCCAGCAGTTATGAGGGTCTGAACACCGGGGAGCTGTTTTTT.

This clone has just a few counts. V and J are TRBV4-1 and TRBJ2-7, with D possibly TRBD2 on 5 matching bases. The length of the CDR3 is 15 residues. Trimming took off 5 bases at V and 3 bases at J, with 17 bases between the two ends. Germline CDR1 and CDR2: MGHRA and YSYEKL. The CDR3, as DNA: TGCGCCAGCAGCTTAACCGCGGACGGACTCTACGAGCAGTACTTC. It translates to CASSLTADGLYEQYF.

The rearrangement joins TRBV27 to TRBJ2-7; 13 bases are shared with TRBD2. The CDR3 covers 20 residues. The germline CDR1 and CDR2 sequences are MNHEY and SMNVEV (reference sequence). Trimming removed 9 bases from V and 2 bases from J; junction bases left unmatched: 22. The CDR3 here is CARPTGLAGKNGFPTYEQYF. CDR3 DNA: TGTGCCAGACCGACGGGACTAGCGGGAAAGAACGGGTTCCCCACCTACGAGCAGTACTTC.

The genes are TRBV11-3 and TRBJ1-6; D remains ambiguous. Germline CDR1 and CDR2: SGHNT and YENEEA. V was shortened by 1 base and J by 8 bases, with 6 bases between the two germline ends. The CDR3 length is 13 residues. The DNA of the CDR3 is TGTGCCAGCAGCTTAGGCCGGGATTCACCCCTCCACTTT. This sequence encodes CASSLGRDSPLHF.